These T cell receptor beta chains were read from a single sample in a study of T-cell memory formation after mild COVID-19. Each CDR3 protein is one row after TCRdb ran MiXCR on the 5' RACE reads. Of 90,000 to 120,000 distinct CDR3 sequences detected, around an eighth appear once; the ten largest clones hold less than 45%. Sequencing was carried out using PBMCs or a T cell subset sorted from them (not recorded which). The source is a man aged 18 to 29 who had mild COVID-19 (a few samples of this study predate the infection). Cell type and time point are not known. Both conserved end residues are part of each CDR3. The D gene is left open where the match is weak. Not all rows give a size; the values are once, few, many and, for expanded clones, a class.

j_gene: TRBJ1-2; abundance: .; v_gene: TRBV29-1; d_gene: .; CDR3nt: TGCAGCGTTGAAGGCGGACGCTTGGGGGTAAATGGCTACACCTTC; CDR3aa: CSVEGGRLGVNGYTF
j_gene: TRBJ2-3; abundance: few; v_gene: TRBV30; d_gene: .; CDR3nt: TGTGCCCTCCTGGTCGGGATCACAGATACGCAGTATTTT; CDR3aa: CALLVGITDTQYF
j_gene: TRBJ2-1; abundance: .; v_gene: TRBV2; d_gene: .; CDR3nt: TGTGCCAGCAGGGAGGACAGCCTACAAGACAATGAGCAGTTCTTC; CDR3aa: CASREDSLQDNEQFF
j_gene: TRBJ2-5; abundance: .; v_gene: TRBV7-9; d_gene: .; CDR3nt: TGTGCCAGCAGCTCTAACGAGGGACAATACCAAGAGACCCAGTACTTC; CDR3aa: CASSSNEGQYQETQYF
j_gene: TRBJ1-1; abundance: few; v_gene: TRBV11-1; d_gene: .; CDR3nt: TGTGCCAGCAGCTTAGCTAGGGCGAACACTGAAGCTTTCTTT; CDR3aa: CASSLARANTEAFF
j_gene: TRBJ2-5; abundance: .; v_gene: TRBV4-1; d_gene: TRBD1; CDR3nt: TGCGCCAGCAGCCATTACTCGACAGGGGACACCGGGACCCAGTACTTC; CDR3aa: CASSHYSTGDTGTQYF
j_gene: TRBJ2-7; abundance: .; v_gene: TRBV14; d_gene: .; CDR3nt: TGTGCCAGCAGCCACTACGAAAGCGGCTACGAGCAGTACTTC; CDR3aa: CASSHYESGYEQYF
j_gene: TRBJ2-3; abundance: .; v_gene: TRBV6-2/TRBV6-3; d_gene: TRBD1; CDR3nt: TGTGCCAGCAGTTACCGGGACAGGGGAAAGTCTAGCACAGATACGCAGTATTTT; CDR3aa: CASSYRDRGKSSTDTQYF
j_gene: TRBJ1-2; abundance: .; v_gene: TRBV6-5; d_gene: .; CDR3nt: TGTGCCAGCAGTTACTCGCACCCCGGGACTCCAGACCATGGCTACACCTTC; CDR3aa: CASSYSHPGTPDHGYTF
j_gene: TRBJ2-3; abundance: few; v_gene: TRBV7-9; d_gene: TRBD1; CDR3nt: TGTGCCAGCAGTACCGGGACAGGGGGCAGTGGCACAGATACGCAGTATTTT; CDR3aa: CASSTGTGGSGTDTQYF
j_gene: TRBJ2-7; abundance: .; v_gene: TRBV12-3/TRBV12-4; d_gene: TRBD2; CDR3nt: TGTGCCAGCAGTGCGGTCGGACTAGCGGCCGTGCAGTACTTC; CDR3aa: CASSAVGLAAVQYF
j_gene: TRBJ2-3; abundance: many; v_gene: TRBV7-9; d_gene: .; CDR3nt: TGTGCCAGCAGCTTTGAGGGGAGCACAGATACGCAGTATTTT; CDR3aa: CASSFEGSTDTQYF
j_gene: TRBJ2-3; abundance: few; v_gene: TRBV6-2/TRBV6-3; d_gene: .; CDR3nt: TGTGCCAGCAGCCCCCGGACAGTGCCCACAGATACGCAGTATTTT; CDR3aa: CASSPRTVPTDTQYF
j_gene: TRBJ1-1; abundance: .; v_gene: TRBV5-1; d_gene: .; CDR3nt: TGCGCCAGCAGTGGGCGGAGGAACACTGAAGCTTTCTTT; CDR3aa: CASSGRRNTEAFF
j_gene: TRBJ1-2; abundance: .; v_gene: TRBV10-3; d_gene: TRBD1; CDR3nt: TGTGCCATCAGTGAGTCTTTCGGGACAGGGGACCAATCGGGTGGCTACACCTTC; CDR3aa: CAISESFGTGDQSGGYTF
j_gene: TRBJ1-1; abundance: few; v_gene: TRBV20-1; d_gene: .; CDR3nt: TGCAGTGCGTGGGAAGTGAACACTGAAGCTTTCTTT; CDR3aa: CSAWEVNTEAFF
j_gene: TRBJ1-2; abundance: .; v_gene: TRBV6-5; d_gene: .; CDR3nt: TGTGCCAGCAGTTACTCGTCAGCGGACTATGGCTACACCTTC; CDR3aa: CASSYSSADYGYTF
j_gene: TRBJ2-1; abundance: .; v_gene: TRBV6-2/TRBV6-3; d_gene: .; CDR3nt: TGTGCCAGCAGTTATAGGTTCCCTGAGCAGTTCTTC; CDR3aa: CASSYRFPEQFF
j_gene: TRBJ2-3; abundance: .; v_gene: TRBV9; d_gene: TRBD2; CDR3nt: TGTGCCAGCAGCGAGTTGGCGGGGGGAGATACGCAGTATTTT; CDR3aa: CASSELAGGDTQYF
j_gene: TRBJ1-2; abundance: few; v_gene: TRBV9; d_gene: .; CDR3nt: TGTGCCAGCACCGGAGGGTCCGGCTACACCTTC; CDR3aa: CASTGGSGYTF
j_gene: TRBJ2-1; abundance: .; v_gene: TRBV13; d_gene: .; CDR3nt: TGTGCCAGCAGCTTTTCGGACTTCTACAATGAGCAGTTCTTC; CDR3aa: CASSFSDFYNEQFF
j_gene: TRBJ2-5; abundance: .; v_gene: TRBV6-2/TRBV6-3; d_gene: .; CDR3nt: TGTGCCAGCAGGCGACCCGGGAGTTGGGAGACCCAGTACTTC; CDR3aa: CASRRPGSWETQYF
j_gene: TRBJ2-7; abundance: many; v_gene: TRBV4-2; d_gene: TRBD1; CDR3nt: TGTGCCAGCAGCACCGACAGGGGTCGGTACGAGCAGTACTTC; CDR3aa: CASSTDRGRYEQYF
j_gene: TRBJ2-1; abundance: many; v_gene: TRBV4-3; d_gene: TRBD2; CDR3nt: TGCGCCAGCAGACCCGGGACTAGCGCCTACAATGAGCAGTTCTTC; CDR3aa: CASRPGTSAYNEQFF
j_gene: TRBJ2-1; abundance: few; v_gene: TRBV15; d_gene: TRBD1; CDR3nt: TGTGCCACCAGCAGAGATCGTCAGGACAGGGGGACGAGGGAGCAGTTCTTC; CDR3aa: CATSRDRQDRGTREQFF
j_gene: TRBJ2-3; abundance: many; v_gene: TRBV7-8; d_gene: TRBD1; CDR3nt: TGTGCCAGCAGCTTACCGATCCCCGGGACGCCCGGGACAGTCTACACAGATACGCAGTATTTT; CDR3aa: CASSLPIPGTPGTVYTDTQYF
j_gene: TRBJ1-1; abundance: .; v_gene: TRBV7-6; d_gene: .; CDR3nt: TGTGCCAGCAGCCTAGTGGGTAGACAGAACACTGAAGCTTTCTTT; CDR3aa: CASSLVGRQNTEAFF
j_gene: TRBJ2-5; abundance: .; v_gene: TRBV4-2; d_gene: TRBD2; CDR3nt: TGTGCCAGCAGCCAAGAAGGTAGCGGGCGCTCCCAAGAGACCCAGTACTTC; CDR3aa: CASSQEGSGRSQETQYF
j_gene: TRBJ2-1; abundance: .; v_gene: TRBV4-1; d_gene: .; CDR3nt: TGCGCCAGCAGCCGAGTTGCGAACGGCAATGAGCAGTTCTTC; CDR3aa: CASSRVANGNEQFF
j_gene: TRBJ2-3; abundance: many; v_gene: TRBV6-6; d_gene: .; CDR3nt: TGTGCCAGTCTCGAGGCTCGGGCAGGACCATCTAGCACAGATACGCAGTATTTT; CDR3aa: CASLEARAGPSSTDTQYF
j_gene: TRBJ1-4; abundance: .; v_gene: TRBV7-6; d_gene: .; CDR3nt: TGTGCCAGCAGCTTAGCGAACGGAAAACTGTTTTTT; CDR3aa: CASSLANGKLFF
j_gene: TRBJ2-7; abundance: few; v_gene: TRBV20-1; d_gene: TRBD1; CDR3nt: TGCAGTGCTAGAAAGGTGGGGGACAGGGGGTGGACCGAGCAGTACTTC; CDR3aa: CSARKVGDRGWTEQYF
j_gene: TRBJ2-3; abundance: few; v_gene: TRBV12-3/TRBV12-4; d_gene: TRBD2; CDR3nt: TGTGCCAGCAGTCCCCGGACTAGCGGGGGTTCAGATACGCAGTATTTT; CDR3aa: CASSPRTSGGSDTQYF
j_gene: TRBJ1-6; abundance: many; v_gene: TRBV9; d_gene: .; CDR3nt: TGTGCCAGCAGCGTAGGTAATTCACCCCTCCACTTT; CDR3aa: CASSVGNSPLHF
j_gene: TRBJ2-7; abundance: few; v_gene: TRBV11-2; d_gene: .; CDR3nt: TGTGCCAGCAGCTTAGAGGGGGTAGTCTCCTACGAGCAGTACTTC; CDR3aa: CASSLEGVVSYEQYF
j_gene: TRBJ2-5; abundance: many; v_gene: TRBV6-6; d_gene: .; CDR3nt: TGTGCCAGCACTCAGCTCCCTAGGGGGGGGGAGACCCAGTACTTC; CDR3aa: CASTQLPRGGETQYF
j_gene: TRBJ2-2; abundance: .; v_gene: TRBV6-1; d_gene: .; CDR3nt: TGTGCCAGCAGTGTTGGTTGGACCGGGGAGCTGTTTTTT; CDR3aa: CASSVGWTGELFF
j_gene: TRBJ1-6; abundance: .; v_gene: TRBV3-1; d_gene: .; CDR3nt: TGTGCCAGCAGCCGCTTGACAGGCGCACCCCTCCACTTT; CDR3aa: CASSRLTGAPLHF
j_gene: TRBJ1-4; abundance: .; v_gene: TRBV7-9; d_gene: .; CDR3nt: TGTGCCAGCAGCCATTTCGGGCGTACGGCCTTTGAAAAACTGTTTTTT; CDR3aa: CASSHFGRTAFEKLFF
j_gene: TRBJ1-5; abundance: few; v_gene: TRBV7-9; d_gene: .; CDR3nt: TGTGCCAGCAGCTTGGGACACCCGGTAGAGCCCCAGCATTTT; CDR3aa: CASSLGHPVEPQHF
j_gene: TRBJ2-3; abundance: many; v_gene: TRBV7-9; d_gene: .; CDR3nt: TGTGCCAGCAGCTTGAGGTCCAGGGAAAGGACAGATACGCAGTATTTT; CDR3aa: CASSLRSRERTDTQYF
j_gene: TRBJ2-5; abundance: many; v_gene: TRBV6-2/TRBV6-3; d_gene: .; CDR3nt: TGTGCCAGCAGTTCCGTAACGGTAGGGGAGACCCAGTACTTC; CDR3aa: CASSSVTVGETQYF
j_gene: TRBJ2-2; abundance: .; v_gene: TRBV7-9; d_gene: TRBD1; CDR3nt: TGTGCCAGCAGCTCAGACAGGGGTAGCACCGGGGAGCTGTTTTTT; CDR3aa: CASSSDRGSTGELFF
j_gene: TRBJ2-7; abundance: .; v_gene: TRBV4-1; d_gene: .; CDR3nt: TGCGCCAGCAGCCAGGGCCCAAGCTCCTACGAGCAGTACTTC; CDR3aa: CASSQGPSSYEQYF
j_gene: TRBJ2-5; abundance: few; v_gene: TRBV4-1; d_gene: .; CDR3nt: TGCGCCAGCAGCCAAGGAGGGGTAGGAGAGACCCAGTACTTC; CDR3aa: CASSQGGVGETQYF
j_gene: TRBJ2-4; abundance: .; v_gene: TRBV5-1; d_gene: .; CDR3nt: TGCGCCAGCAGCTTGGGCCAGGGGGGAAACATTCAGTACTTC; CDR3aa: CASSLGQGGNIQYF
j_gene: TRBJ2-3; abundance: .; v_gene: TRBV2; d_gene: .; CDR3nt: TGTGCCATTTACCCCGGGACGAGATTGAGGGGTACGCAGTATTTT; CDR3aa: CAIYPGTRLRGTQYF
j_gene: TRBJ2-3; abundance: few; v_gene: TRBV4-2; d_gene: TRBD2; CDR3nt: TGTGCCAGCAACGAGATCACCGGGACTAGCGGGGGCACAGATACGCAGTATTTT; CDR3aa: CASNEITGTSGGTDTQYF
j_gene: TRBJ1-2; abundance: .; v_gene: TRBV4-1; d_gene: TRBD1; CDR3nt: TGCGCCAGCAGCCAAGTCTTTCAGGGGGGGGATTTAATTTATGGCTACACCTTC; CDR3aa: CASSQVFQGGDLIYGYTF
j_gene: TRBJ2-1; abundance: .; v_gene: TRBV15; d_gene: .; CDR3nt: TGTGCCACCAGCGGCCGTGCGGGGTCCAACAATGAGCAGTTCTTC; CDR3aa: CATSGRAGSNNEQFF
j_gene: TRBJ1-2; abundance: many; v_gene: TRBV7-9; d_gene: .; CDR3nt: TGTGCCAGCAGCTTAGCGCTCCGAGGAGCGGATGGCTACACCTTC; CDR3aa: CASSLALRGADGYTF